This entry is about one T cell receptor (beta chain). The data originate from a study of blood T cell repertoires in COVID-19. At the level of the study: The study drew acute and convalescent COVID-19 samples from the United States, Italy and Spain. The analysed material was cDNA or gDNA that came from T cells, B-cell-depleted T cells, or PBMCs.

Authors' analysis steps: Estimated nucleated cell counts came from reference gene primer amplification. Produced via immunoSEQ multiplex PCR; TCRdb's table is partial and in-frame only. The V and J calls and clone size were taken over from that table, and D and trimming were inferred from the DNA. The sample has over 30,000 clones; more than 85% are singletons. This clonotype originated in an elderly woman with active or convalescent COVID-19. The specimen sequenced was peripheral blood.

CDR3 sequence: CASSTPGLLSDTQYF. CDR3 sequence (DNA): TGTGCCAGCAGTACCCCGGGACTACTATCAGATACGCAGTATTTT. The rearrangement uses TRBV2 and TRBJ2-3, with TRBD2 matching over 7 bases. V shed 5 bases and J 4 bases; nucleotides not matched to a gene: 9. Per the germline V gene, CDR1 is SNHLY and CDR2 is FYNNEI. The CDR3 sequence is 15 residues long.